What follows are 8 T cell receptor beta chains derived from one specimen sequenced in a study of shared clonotypes between healthy human individuals. TCRdb keeps only in-frame clones here, not all; method: immunoSEQ multiplex PCR. The sample records around 340,000 clones, around four fifths being singletons. Sequenced sample: memory CD4+ T cells sorted from blood. The subset is: CD45RA-negative fraction. The receptor set was obtained from a man under 40 in good health.

The V gene is TRBV9, the J gene TRBJ2-1; 11 positions match TRBD2. CDR3 size: 18 residues. The V segment lost 0 bases and the J segment 4 bases; nucleotides outside the gene matches: 9. The germline V gene has CDR1 SGDLS and CDR2 YYNGEE. The CDR3 reads CASSVATSGRKFYNEQFF. The DNA of the CDR3 is TGTGCCAGCAGCGTAGCTACTAGCGGGAGAAAGTTTTACAATGAGCAGTTCTTC. Variable domain in full (rest from reference TRBV9 and TRBJ2-1): DSGVTQTPKHLITATGQRVTLRCSPRSGDLSVYWYQQSLDQGLQFLIQYYNGEERAKGNILERFSAQQFPDLHSELNLSSLELGDSALYFCASSVATSGRKFYNEQFFGPGTRLTVL.

V gene TRBV19 combines with J gene TRBJ2-7; D possibly corresponds to TRBD2 (6 bases). Germline lookup yields CDR1 LNHDA and CDR2 SQIVND (reference sequence). The V gene lost 2 bases and the J gene lost 4 bases, with 18 bases spanning the gap. The CDR3 runs to 16 residues. The CDR3 sequence is CASSIRTGERPYEQYF. CDR3 DNA: TGTGCCAGTAGTATAAGGACGGGAGAGCGGCCTTACGAGCAGTACTTC.

This clone appeared a single time. The CDR3 DNA sequence: TGTGCCAGCAGCTTGCGGGGAAATCAGCCCCAGCATTTT. Protein sequence: CASSLRGNQPQHF. This chain links TRBV5-6 with TRBJ1-5; D remains unclear. The CDR3 covers 13 residues. V gave up 1 base and J gave up 4 bases, with 6 bases separating them. Germline V gene sequence: CDR1 SGHDT, CDR2 YYEEEE. Together with reference TRBV5-6 and TRBJ1-5, the CDR3 gives the full variable domain: DAGVTQSPTHLIKTRGQQVTLRCSPKSGHDTVSWYQQALGQGPQFIFQYYEEEERQRGNFPDRFSGHQFPNYSSELNVNALLLGDSALYLCASSLRGNQPQHFGDGTRLSIL.

On this clone itself: Mismatch with germline at one junction end may stem from a read error. The sample holds other DNA sequences that translate to the same CDR3. The chain recombines TRBV10-3 with TRBJ2-2; 13 bases are a match to TRBD2. Germline CDR1 and CDR2: ENHRY and SYGVKD. CDR3 length: 18 residues. CDR3 coding DNA: TGTGCTATCAGTTCCACCGGGACTAGCGGGGCGAACACCGGGGAGCTGTTTTTT. It yields the protein CAISSTGTSGANTGELFF.

The chain couples TRBV30 to TRBJ1-2; D not resolved. The V and J ends lost 0 bases and 2 bases respectively, with 13 bases between them. Germline CDR1 is GTSNPN and CDR2 is SVGIG (reference sequence). This CDR3 is built from 15 residues. CDR3 bases: TGTGCCTGGAGTGTACACTTGGGGAGCAACTATGGCTACACCTTC. Protein product: CAWSVHLGSNYGYTF.

The rearrangement links TRBV10-3 to TRBJ2-7, with D maybe TRBD1 (5 bases). Trimming cost V 7 bases and J 4 bases, with 11 bases left between them. The CDR3 totals 12 residues. Per germline, CDR1 ENHRY and CDR2 SYGVKD. The CDR3 here is CAITTQGYEQYF. The CDR3 nucleotides read TGTGCCATCACCACCCAGGGTTACGAGCAGTACTTC.

V is TRBV5-1 and J is TRBJ2-3; D may be TRBD2 (7 bases). The CDR3 has 14 amino acids. V was trimmed by 0 bases and J by 5 bases, leaving 10 bases between them. Germline V gene data show CDR1 as SGHRS and CDR2 as YFSETQ. Written as DNA, the CDR3 is TGCGCCAGCAGCTTGGAGGGAGGGGGAGATACGCAGTATTTT. Translating it yields CASSLEGGGDTQYF. Variable domain in full (rest from reference TRBV5-1 and TRBJ2-3): KAGVTQTPRYLIKTRGQQVTLSCSPISGHRSVSWYQQTPGQGLQFLFEYFSETQRNKGNFPGRFSGRQFSNSRSEMNVSTLELGDSALYLCASSLEGGGDTQYFGPGTRLTVL.

V gene TRBV27 combines with J gene TRBJ1-5, with unresolved D. The germline CDR1 and CDR2 sequences are MNHEY and SMNVEV (reference sequence). Trimming shortened V by 4 bases and J by 4 bases, and 11 bases separated the two germline ends. CDR3 size: 14 residues. CDR3 in amino acids: CASSSRPVNQPQHF. The CDR3 region has the DNA TGTGCCAGCAGTTCACGACCGGTTAATCAGCCCCAGCATTTT.